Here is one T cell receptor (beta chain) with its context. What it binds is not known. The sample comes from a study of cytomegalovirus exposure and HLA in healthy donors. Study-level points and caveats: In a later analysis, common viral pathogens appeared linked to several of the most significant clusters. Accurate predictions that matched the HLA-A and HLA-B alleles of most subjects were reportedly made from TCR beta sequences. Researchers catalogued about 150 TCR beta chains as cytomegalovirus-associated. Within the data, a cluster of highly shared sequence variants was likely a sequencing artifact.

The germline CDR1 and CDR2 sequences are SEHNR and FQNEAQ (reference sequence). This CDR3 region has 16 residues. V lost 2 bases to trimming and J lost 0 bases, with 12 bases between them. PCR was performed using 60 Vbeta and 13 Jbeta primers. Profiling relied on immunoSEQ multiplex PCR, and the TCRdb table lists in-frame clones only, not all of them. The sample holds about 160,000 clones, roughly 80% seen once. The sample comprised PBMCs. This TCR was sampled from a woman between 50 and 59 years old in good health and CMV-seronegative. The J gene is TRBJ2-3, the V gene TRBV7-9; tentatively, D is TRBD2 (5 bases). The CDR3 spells CASSLRAVTSTDTQYF. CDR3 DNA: TGTGCCAGCAGCTTAAGAGCGGTAACTAGCACAGATACGCAGTATTTT.